This T cell receptor beta chain derives from a study of early T cells in non-severe SARS-CoV-2 infection. This clonotype occurred a few times. TCRdb processed the 5' RACE reads anew with MiXCR; each CDR3 protein has one entry. The table has some 80,000 distinct CDR3 sequences, 9% to 15% seen once. The CDR3 contains 16 residues. CDR1 is LGHNA, CDR2 YSLEER, per germline. Deletions cut 0 bases from V and 5 bases from J, with 17 bases between. The chain combines TRBV4-3 with TRBJ2-7; a weak D match, TRBD1 (6 bases). Sequenced here: whole blood, sampled at baseline. The receptor was derived from an adult who was a healthcare worker with PCR-confirmed SARS-CoV-2 infection or an uninfected control (not recorded which). The donor label of this sample is uncertain. CDR3 coding DNA: TGCGCCAGCAGCCAAGATCCGGGCAGGGGAGTAGACGAGCAGTACTTC. This codes for CASSQDPGRGVDEQYF.